These 10 T cell receptor beta chains share one sample of origin, sequenced in a study of graft-versus-host responses after intestinal transplantation. For these receptors, no antigen is known. The repertoire was sequenced with immunoSEQ multiplex PCR; TCRdb's copy has only in-frame clones and lacks some. Among about 100,000 clones listed, roughly 87% were seen once. Sequenced material: unstimulated CD4+ T cells sorted from spleen or lymph node cells, taken before intestinal transplant. Every receptor here comes from a human donor who received an intestinal transplant.

This chain links TRBV7-9 with TRBJ2-5, with TRBD2 matching over 7 bases. V lost 1 base, J lost 3 bases, and 5 bases stayed unmatched. Germline V CDR1 and CDR2: SEHNR, FQNEAQ (reference sequence). This CDR3 region has 15 residues. CDR3 loop: CASSLEAGVEETQYF. The CDR3 DNA sequence: TGTGCCAGCAGCTTAGAGGCGGGAGTGGAAGAGACCCAGTACTTC.

This clone occurred once. The chain uses TRBV4-1 and TRBJ2-7; no reliable D call. V lost 3 bases, J lost 3 bases, and 15 bases lay in between. Germline V lookup: CDR1 MGHRA, CDR2 YSYEKL. This CDR3 region has 15 residues. The CDR3 DNA reads as TGCGCCAGCAGCCATCCACCGGGTGGAATCTACGAGCAGTACTTC. This sequence encodes CASSHPPGGIYEQYF.

The V gene is TRBV21-1, the J gene TRBJ2-5; the table assigns TRBD2, which was not confirmed against the DNA. The closer fit of TRBJ2-7 to the DNA end suggests the J call may be wrong. TRBV21-1 is listed as a pseudogene. The CDR3 has 15 amino acids. The CDR3 region has the DNA TGTGCCAGCAGCAGCCGGGACTCCCTCTTCTACGAGCAGTACTTC. This codes for CASSSRDSLFYEQYF.

This clone turned up a few times. The rearrangement uses TRBV10-3 and TRBJ2-7; no clear D. The V end lost 3 bases, the J end lost 2 bases, and 14 bases lay between the germline ends. The CDR3 length is 15 residues. Germline CDR1 and CDR2: ENHRY and SYGVKD. The CDR3 nucleotides read TGTGCCATCAGTGATTGGCAGGTTTTCCCCTACGAGCAGTACTTC. Translation: CAISDWQVFPYEQYF.

The chain is built from TRBV10-3 and TRBJ2-7, with 11 bases identical to TRBD2. Germline CDR1 reads ENHRY; CDR2 reads SYGVKD. Germline trimming cut 6 bases from V and 0 bases from J; bases unmatched to any gene: 4. The CDR3 has 15 amino acids. The CDR3 DNA reads TGTGCCATCAGGGCGACTAGCGGGGACTCCTACGAGCAGTACTTC. It encodes CAIRATSGDSYEQYF.

The chain recombines TRBV6-6 with TRBJ2-7; TRBD1 matches 9 bases. V lost 7 bases to trimming and J lost 5 bases; unmatched junction nucleotides: 9. Looked up from germline, CDR1 is MNHNY and CDR2 is SVGAGI (reference sequence). The CDR3 contains 14 residues. The CDR3 sequence is CASKAPGQGNEQYF. CDR3 bases: TGTGCCAGCAAAGCCCCGGGACAGGGAAACGAGCAGTACTTC.

The chain uses TRBV7-9 and TRBJ2-7, with 8 bases that match TRBD1. The junction had 6 bases not matched to a gene; V was cut back by 2 bases and J by 3 bases. This CDR3 contains 15 residues. The germline V gene has CDR1 SEHNR and CDR2 FQNEAQ (reference sequence). In DNA form, the CDR3 reads TGTGCCAGCAGCTTAACCCCGGGACAGGACTACGAGCAGTACTTC. This sequence encodes CASSLTPGQDYEQYF.

The genes are TRBV27 and TRBJ2-7; 9 nucleotides match TRBD2. The CDR3 sequence is 15 residues long. The germline V gene has CDR1 MNHEY and CDR2 SMNVEV (reference sequence). Unmatched junction bases numbered 8, after V lost 2 bases and J lost 6 bases. Here the CDR3 reads CASSLSLLAGLEQYF. The DNA for the CDR3 is TGTGCCAGCAGTTTAAGTTTGCTAGCGGGACTCGAGCAGTACTTC.

V and J are TRBV6-5 and TRBJ1-2; the D is unclear. The CDR3 extends over 15 amino acids. Trimming shortened V by 5 bases and J by 4 bases, and 17 bases separated the two germline ends. Germline V lookup: CDR1 MNHEY, CDR2 SVGAGI. CDR3 nucleotides: TGTGCCAGCAGTGCGGGCCCCCTGCCCCTCTATGGCTACACCTTC. Translated, it gives CASSAGPLPLYGYTF.

In nucleotides, the CDR3 is TGTGCCAGCTCGGAGGACTTCGGTGCGTACCAAGAGACCCAGTACTTC. Its protein is CASSEDFGAYQETQYF. V and J are TRBV5-4 and TRBJ2-5; D might be TRBD2 (5 bases). The CDR3 loop spans 16 amino acids. Trimming took off 7 bases at V and 0 bases at J, with 19 bases between the two ends. The germline gives CDR1 SGHNT, CDR2 YYREEE (reference sequence). Based on the CDR3 plus reference TRBV5-4 and TRBJ2-5, the full variable domain is ETGVTQSPTHLIKTRGQQVTLRCSSQSGHNTVSWYQQALGQGPQFIFQYYREEENGRGNFPPRFSGLQFPNYSSELNVNALELDDSALYLCASSEDFGAYQETQYFGPGTRLLVL.